A selection of T cell receptor beta chains follows, all from one sample in a study of beta chain features in type 1 diabetes. The method was immunoSEQ multiplex PCR; TCRdb's version includes in-frame clones alone and lacks a portion of them. The sample has 600,000 to 650,000 clones; around 15% are singletons. The specimen sequenced was naive CD4+ T cells from blood. The receptors were sampled from a man aged 18-30 years in good health. Both conserved end residues are part of each CDR3. D genes are given only for firm matches. Clone size, where shown, is once, few, many, or a class for clones that have expanded.

j_call | v_call | clone_size | d_call | cdr3_aa | cdr3_nt
TRBJ2-1 | TRBV6-6 | - | - | CASRRPSPNSYNEQFF | TGTGCCAGCAGACGACCTTCTCCCAACTCCTACAATGAGCAGTTCTTC
TRBJ1-5 | TRBV27 | - | - | CASSLRWAVSNQPQHF | TGTGCCAGCAGTCTCCGGTGGGCAGTGAGCAATCAGCCCCAGCATTTT
TRBJ1-5 | TRBV5-4 | - | - | CASSLGLLRTYQPQHF | TGTGCCAGCAGCTTGGGACTGCTTAGAACGTATCAGCCCCAGCATTTT
TRBJ2-7 | TRBV20-1 | few | - | CSASDPREQYF | TGCAGTGCTTCGGACCCAAGGGAGCAGTACTTC
TRBJ1-4 | TRBV5-6 | - | - | CASSWKYRAGEKLFF | TGTGCCAGCAGCTGGAAATACAGGGCGGGAGAAAAACTGTTTTTT
TRBJ2-3 | TRBV7-8 | - | TRBD2 | CASSKRRPSGGAFSTDTQYF | TGTGCCAGCAGCAAAAGGAGGCCTAGCGGGGGGGCCTTTAGCACAGATACGCAGTATTTT
TRBJ2-7 | TRBV6-1 | - | TRBD1 | CASKLGQGSYEQYF | TGTGCCAGCAAGCTGGGACAGGGTTCCTACGAGCAGTACTTC
TRBJ2-3 | TRBV9 | - | - | CASSKSTTTGLSTDTQYF | TGTGCCAGCAGCAAATCGACTACTACAGGGCTGAGCACAGATACGCAGTATTTT
TRBJ1-5 | TRBV15 | - | - | CATSRVIRQPQHF | TGTGCCACCAGCAGAGTTATAAGGCAGCCCCAGCATTTT
TRBJ1-2 | TRBV11-1 | - | - | CASSTNKVDGYTF | TGTGCCAGCAGCACGAACAAGGTAGATGGCTACACCTTC
TRBJ2-7 | TRBV7-2 | - | - | CASSPTPQYYEQYF | TGTGCCAGCAGTCCCACGCCACAATACTACGAGCAGTACTTC
TRBJ2-7 | TRBV27 | once | TRBD1 | CASGPGDRVDYEQYF | TGTGCCAGCGGGCCAGGAGACAGGGTGGACTACGAGCAGTACTTC
TRBJ2-1 | TRBV19 | few | - | CASRTGVSTGTPSYNEQFF | TGTGCCAGTAGGACCGGGGTTTCTACCGGGACACCCTCCTACAATGAGCAGTTCTTC
TRBJ2-3 | TRBV2 | few | TRBD2 | CASRLAGVGTDTQYF | TGTGCCAGCAGACTAGCGGGAGTGGGGACAGATACGCAGTATTTT
TRBJ2-5 | TRBV18 | - | - | CASSPRGQAPEGETQYF | TGTGCCAGCTCCCCCCGGGGGCAGGCGCCCGAGGGAGAGACCCAGTACTTC
TRBJ2-2 | TRBV6-1 | few | - | CASSTGTPNTGELFF | TGTGCCAGCAGTACCGGGACACCGAACACCGGGGAGCTGTTTTTT
TRBJ2-7 | TRBV6-1 | - | - | CASSARVETGEQYF | TGTGCCAGCAGTGCGAGGGTGGAGACTGGAGAGCAGTACTTC
TRBJ1-2 | TRBV5-6 | - | - | CASSPIPGANYGYTF | TGTGCCAGCAGCCCCATCCCAGGGGCCAACTATGGCTACACCTTC
TRBJ2-5 | TRBV19 | few | - | CASGRGETQYF | TGTGCCAGTGGGAGGGGGGAGACCCAGTACTTC
TRBJ2-3 | TRBV7-3 | - | - | CASSLASLNTQYF | TGTGCCAGCAGCTTAGCTTCTCTGAATACGCAGTATTTT
TRBJ1-5 | TRBV10-3 | - | - | CAISDFSDQPQHF | TGTGCCATCAGTGATTTCTCAGACCAGCCCCAGCATTTT
TRBJ2-3 | TRBV29-1 | - | TRBD2 | CSVDSGGTDTQYF | TGCAGCGTTGACAGCGGGGGTACAGATACGCAGTATTTT
TRBJ1-2 | TRBV15 | - | - | CATSRVLQAGYTF | TGTGCCACCAGCAGAGTGTTGCAAGCTGGCTACACCTTC
TRBJ1-1 | TRBV7-2 | - | TRBD1 | CASSTGQANTEAFF | TGTGCCAGCAGCACTGGACAGGCGAACACTGAAGCTTTCTTT
TRBJ2-1 | TRBV9 | - | TRBD1 | CASSRDRVMNEQFF | TGTGCCAGCAGTCGGGACAGGGTGATGAATGAGCAGTTCTTC
TRBJ2-5 | TRBV5-4 | few | - | CASSFSGHYQETQYF | TGTGCCAGCAGCTTCTCGGGACATTACCAAGAGACCCAGTACTTC
TRBJ2-5 | TRBV7-2 | few | TRBD2 | CASSLRSGRAETQYF | TGTGCCAGCAGCTTACGAAGCGGGAGGGCCGAGACCCAGTACTTC
TRBJ1-4 | TRBV28 | - | - | CASTRDATNEKLFF | TGTGCCAGCACCCGAGATGCAACTAATGAAAAACTGTTTTTT
TRBJ2-1 | TRBV28 | few | - | CASSSKVQFF | TGTGCCAGCAGTTCCAAAGTGCAGTTCTTC
TRBJ2-2 | TRBV7-2 | few | TRBD1 | CASDRGHSGELFF | TGTGCCAGTGACAGGGGGCACAGCGGGGAGCTGTTTTTT
TRBJ1-5 | TRBV6-1 | - | - | CASSTIEVNQPQHF | TGTGCCAGCAGTACAATAGAGGTGAATCAGCCCCAGCATTTT
TRBJ2-5 | TRBV28 | - | - | CASSLPLEGTQYF | TGTGCCAGCAGTTTACCCCTGGAAGGGACCCAGTACTTC
TRBJ2-3 | TRBV5-4 | - | TRBD2 | CASSISGGRRDTQYF | TGTGCCAGCAGCATCAGCGGGGGGAGGAGAGATACGCAGTATTTT
TRBJ2-7 | TRBV13 | - | TRBD1 | CASSSRGTGGEVFSYEQYF | TGTGCCAGCAGCTCGAGAGGGACAGGGGGCGAGGTTTTCTCCTACGAGCAGTACTTC
TRBJ1-1 | TRBV6-5 | few | - | CASSYAAINTEAFF | TGTGCCAGCAGTTACGCAGCTATAAACACTGAAGCTTTCTTT
TRBJ1-1 | TRBV28 | few | TRBD1 | CASSSPGQGPEAFF | TGTGCCAGCAGTTCTCCGGGACAGGGTCCTGAAGCTTTCTTT
TRBJ1-1 | TRBV29-1 | - | - | CSVVGATRNTEAFF | TGCAGCGTTGTGGGGGCTACTCGGAACACTGAAGCTTTCTTT
TRBJ2-1 | TRBV28 | few | TRBD2 | CASRRPKSLAGVGNEQFF | TGTGCCAGCAGACGCCCTAAGTCTCTAGCGGGAGTTGGCAATGAGCAGTTCTTC
TRBJ1-2 | TRBV20-1 | - | - | CSARGGYGYTF | TGCAGTGCTAGAGGAGGATATGGCTACACCTTC
TRBJ1-4 | TRBV2 | few | TRBD1 | CASNPRTGGTGNEKLFF | TGTGCCAGCAATCCACGGACAGGGGGCACTGGGAATGAAAAACTGTTTTTT
TRBJ1-2 | TRBV11-2 | few | - | CASSLVAETNYGYTF | TGTGCCAGCAGCTTAGTGGCGGAGACTAACTATGGCTACACCTTC
TRBJ2-4 | TRBV28 | - | TRBD2 | CASRGRGQAKNIQYF | TGTGCCAGCAGGGGGAGGGGTCAAGCCAAAAACATTCAGTACTTC
TRBJ2-7 | TRBV4-3 | - | - | CASSHEYSYEQYF | TGCGCCAGCAGCCATGAGTATTCCTACGAGCAGTACTTC
TRBJ1-4 | TRBV29-1 | - | TRBD1 | CSVLTGGGEKLFF | TGCAGCGTTCTTACAGGGGGCGGTGAAAAACTGTTTTTT
TRBJ2-6 | TRBV6-5 | few | - | CAIKTAGANVLTF | TGTGCCATCAAGACAGCTGGGGCCAACGTCCTGACTTTC
TRBJ1-2 | TRBV28 | - | TRBD1 | CASSFPLGTVDYGYTF | TGTGCCAGCAGTTTCCCCCTCGGGACAGTAGACTATGGCTACACCTTC
TRBJ2-5 | TRBV19 | - | TRBD1 | CASSIYRGQETQYF | TGTGCCAGTAGTATATACAGGGGGCAAGAGACCCAGTACTTC
TRBJ1-1 | TRBV10-3 | few | TRBD1 | CAISRQGNTEAFF | TGTGCCATCTCCAGACAGGGAAATACTGAAGCTTTCTTT
TRBJ1-5 | TRBV2 | few | - | CASGEGPSGNQPQHF | TGTGCCAGCGGAGAGGGACCCTCCGGGAATCAGCCCCAGCATTTT
TRBJ2-6 | TRBV27 | - | - | CASTRGGSSGANVLTF | TGTGCCAGCACCCGAGGGGGGAGCTCTGGGGCCAACGTCCTGACTTTC
TRBJ1-6 | TRBV5-1 | - | - | CASSLGNSPLHF | TGCGCCAGCAGCTTGGGCAATTCACCCCTCCACTTT
TRBJ2-7 | TRBV11-2 | - | TRBD2 | CASSHPAGGVYEQYF | TGTGCCAGCAGCCACCCGGCGGGAGGGGTCTACGAGCAGTACTTC
TRBJ1-2 | TRBV7-9 | few | TRBD1 | CASSLGSDRKYGYTF | TGTGCCAGCAGCTTAGGATCGGACAGGAAATATGGCTACACCTTC
TRBJ2-3 | TRBV7-2 | few | - | CASSPLPDTQYF | TGTGCCAGCAGCCCCCTTCCAGATACGCAGTATTTT
TRBJ1-2 | TRBV19 | - | - | CASRTERADYGYTF | TGTGCCAGCCGGACCGAGAGGGCCGACTATGGCTACACCTTC
TRBJ2-7 | TRBV11-2 | few | TRBD2 | CASSLVKTSGSSYEQYF | TGTGCCAGCAGCTTAGTAAAAACCAGCGGGAGCTCCTACGAGCAGTACTTC
TRBJ1-1 | TRBV7-3 | - | - | CASSPGTSSTEAFF | TGTGCCAGCAGCCCCGGCACCTCGAGCACTGAAGCTTTCTTT